The 14 T cell receptor beta chains in this list originate from one sample, sequenced in a study of T-cell reconstitution after alpha-beta-depleted transplantation in children. The library targeted TCRbeta and was prepared with unique molecular identifiers. Each CDR3 protein is one row after TCRdb ran MiXCR on the PCR reads. The data hold more than 400,000 distinct CDR3 sequences, with around 46% observed a single time. The sequencing here drew on PBMCs, taken before TCRalphabeta/CD19-depleted stem cell transplant. Receptors were obtained from a girl aged 2 to 9 with aplastic anemia, due to receive a stem cell transplant.

A remark on this clonotype: At one end, the junction sequence differs from germline, possibly due to a read error. This sequence joins TRBV29-1 and TRBJ2-5; TRBD2 might be the D (6 bases). Per germline, CDR1 SQVTM and CDR2 ANQGSEA. CDR3 size: 11 residues. Here the CDR3 reads CSVVRLEAQYF. In nucleotides, the CDR3 is TGCAGCGTTGTCCGACTAGAGGCCCAGTACTTC.

V and J are TRBV5-1 and TRBJ2-4; D unclear. Germline V gene data show CDR1 as SGHRS and CDR2 as YFSETQ. CDR3 size: 19 residues. V shed 0 bases and J shed 0 bases, with 19 bases lying between them. The CDR3 sequence: CASSLGQFSTDLAKNIQYF. CDR3 nucleotides: TGCGCCAGCAGCTTGGGCCAATTTTCGACCGACCTAGCCAAAAACATTCAGTACTTC.

This chain joins TRBV3-1 and TRBJ2-1; TRBD2 agrees at 11 bases. Germline V gene sequence: CDR1 LGHDT, CDR2 YNNKEL (reference sequence). The CDR3 consists of 16 residues. V gave up 2 bases and J gave up 7 bases; unmatched junction bases: 7. CDR3 in amino acids: CASSQLAGGPWNEQFF. DNA of the CDR3: TGTGCCAGCAGCCAATTAGCGGGAGGGCCTTGGAATGAGCAGTTCTTC.

There are a few counts of this clonotype. This rearrangement joins TRBV7-2 to TRBJ1-2; D not certain. Between the trimmed V and J ends, which lost 2 bases and 4 bases, there was a span of 11 bases. Per the germline V gene, CDR1 is SGHTA and CDR2 is FQGNSA. The CDR3 has 14 amino acids. The DNA of the CDR3 is TGTGCCAGCAGCTTAAACGGGGAGGGCTATGGCTACACCTTC. Residues: CASSLNGEGYGYTF.

The chain uses TRBV20-1 and TRBJ2-3; no clear D gene. Trimming left V 2 bases short and J 7 bases short, with 13 bases between. CDR3 length: 13 residues. Germline CDR1 reads DFQATT; CDR2 reads SNEGSKA (reference sequence). CDR3 nucleotide sequence: TGCAGTGCTAGATCCGCTCAGGACCATACGCAGTATTTT. Protein: CSARSAQDHTQYF.

The rearrangement links TRBV20-1 to TRBJ2-1, with D possibly being TRBD2 (6 bases). This CDR3 region has 14 residues. Germline assignment: CDR1 DFQATT and CDR2 SNEGSKA (reference sequence). Trimming took 2 bases from V and 4 from J, leaving 12 bases between them. CDR3 region: CSARLREEYNEQFF. Here the CDR3 DNA reads TGCAGTGCTAGATTGCGGGAAGAGTACAATGAGCAGTTCTTC.

In this sample, this clonotype turned up once. V and J are TRBV2 and TRBJ2-3; D is uncertain. In germline, CDR1 is SNHLY, CDR2 FYNNEI. The CDR3 runs to 12 residues. With 4 bases removed from V and 6 bases from J, the gap between germline ends came to 8 bases. The CDR3 DNA reads TGTGCCAGCAGTGTAGGATTTGATACGCAGTATTTT. It is translated as CASSVGFDTQYF.

This clonotype was found a few times. This chain connects TRBV5-1 to TRBJ1-5; D call uncertain. This CDR3 is built from 16 residues. Germline-derived CDR1 and CDR2 are SGHRS and YFSETQ. V was trimmed by 1 base and J by 1 base, leaving 12 bases between them. CDR3 DNA: TGCGCCAGCAGCTTGAATCCGGGAGGGAGCAATCAGCCCCAGCATTTT. This gives the protein CASSLNPGGSNQPQHF. Based on the CDR3 plus reference TRBV5-1 and TRBJ1-5, the full variable domain is KAGVTQTPRYLIKTRGQQVTLSCSPISGHRSVSWYQQTPGQGLQFLFEYFSETQRNKGNFPGRFSGRQFSNSRSEMNVSTLELGDSALYLCASSLNPGGSNQPQHFGDGTRLSIL.

V gene TRBV20-1 combines with J gene TRBJ2-5; perhaps TRBD2 as D (5 bases). Germline V lookup: CDR1 DFQATT, CDR2 SNEGSKA (reference sequence). V was pared by 0 bases and J by 5 bases, with 7 bases between. The length of the CDR3 is 12 residues. In DNA, the CDR3 is TGCAGTGCTAGAGATGAGGGCGAGACCCAGTACTTC. Translated: CSARDEGETQYF.

Only a few counts were recorded for this clonotype. V usage is TRBV7-8 and J usage is TRBJ1-4; the D gene is possibly TRBD1 (6 bases). The CDR3 is made up of 15 amino acids. V was cut by 8 bases and J by 8 bases, with 21 bases left in between. From germline, CDR1 is SGHVS and CDR2 FQNEAQ. In DNA form, the CDR3 reads TGTGCCAGCTCGAGCTTTGGCAGGGGAAGGGAAAAACTGTTTTTT. It specifies CASSSFGRGREKLFF.

This clonotype was recorded a few times. The rearrangement joins TRBV7-6 to TRBJ1-5; D uncertain. Per the germline V gene, CDR1 is SGHVS and CDR2 is FNYEAQ. The CDR3 extends over 15 amino acids. Trimming shortened V by 1 base and J by 1 base, and 8 bases separated the two germline ends. CDR3 loop: CASSLGDGSNQPQHF. The CDR3 DNA follows: TGTGCCAGCAGCTTAGGGGATGGGAGCAATCAGCCCCAGCATTTT.

By sample fraction, this clonotype is medium-sized. The rearrangement joins TRBV28 to TRBJ2-2, with D perhaps matching TRBD1 (6 bases). The length of the CDR3 is 13 residues. Per the germline V gene, CDR1 is MDHEN and CDR2 is SYDVKM. The germline V and J ends were trimmed by 6 bases and 5 bases, with 10 bases remaining between them. CDR3 bases: TGTGCCAGCAGCCTGACAGGAACCGGGGAGCTGTTTTTT. This translates into CASSLTGTGELFF.

This clonotype was observed a few times. The chain links TRBV5-1 to TRBJ2-1; D is uncertain. Germline V CDR1 and CDR2: SGHRS, YFSETQ. The V and J ends lost 1 base and 5 bases respectively, with 13 bases between them. This CDR3 has 15 residues. CDR3 amino acids: CASSLIAPTDNEQFF. CDR3 sequence (DNA): TGCGCCAGCAGCTTGATCGCGCCTACGGACAATGAGCAGTTCTTC.

This clonotype has a count of ten or more. This rearrangement joins TRBV4-1 to TRBJ2-1; 7 bases are a match to TRBD1. Germline lookup yields CDR1 MGHRA and CDR2 YSYEKL. The CDR3 length is 15 residues. The ends lost 1 base at V and 9 bases at J; junction bases unmatched: 9. This CDR3 is CASSQGFTAGGEQFF. The CDR3 nucleotides read TGCGCCAGCAGCCAAGGGTTTACGGCAGGGGGTGAGCAGTTCTTC.